This T cell receptor (beta chain) was observed in a study of T-cell memory formation after mild COVID-19. 5'RACE with constant-segment primers built TCRalpha and TCRbeta cDNA libraries with UMIs. TCRdb recomputed calls from the 5' RACE reads with MiXCR, one row per CDR3 protein. Altogether about 210,000 distinct CDR3 sequences are present, 10% being singletons, with the ten largest covering around 3.3%. The receptor comes from a young man who had mild COVID-19 (a few samples of this study predate the infection). Cell type and time point are not known. Sequencing was carried out using PBMCs or a T cell subset sorted from them (not recorded which).

The CDR3 sequence: CASSISQGIGSPLHF. The CDR3, as DNA: TGTGCCAGCAGCATATCCCAGGGGATAGGGTCACCCCTCCACTTT. This chain joins TRBV9 and TRBJ1-6; D perhaps matches TRBD1 (6 bases). Germline V gene lookup returns CDR1 SGDLS and CDR2 YYNGEE. V shed 4 bases and J shed 10 bases, with 18 bases lying between them. The CDR3 totals 15 residues.